The source of this T cell receptor beta chain is a study of control samples from healthy donors and cancer patients. Clones were sequenced by immunoSEQ multiplex PCR, and TCRdb holds only the in-frame ones, with some missing. The sample has 100,000 to 150,000 clones, roughly 90% seen once. The TCR was taken from a young man in good health. The sequencing input was blood.

The DNA of the CDR3 is TGTGCCAGCAGTGCGGATGTTGCAGATACGCAGTATTTT. This gives the protein CASSADVADTQYF. The V gene is TRBV25-1, the J gene TRBJ2-3; D gene ambiguous. Looked up from germline, CDR1 is MGHDK and CDR2 is SYGVNS. Trimming cost V 4 bases and J 4 bases, with 9 bases left between them. This CDR3 spans 13 amino acids.